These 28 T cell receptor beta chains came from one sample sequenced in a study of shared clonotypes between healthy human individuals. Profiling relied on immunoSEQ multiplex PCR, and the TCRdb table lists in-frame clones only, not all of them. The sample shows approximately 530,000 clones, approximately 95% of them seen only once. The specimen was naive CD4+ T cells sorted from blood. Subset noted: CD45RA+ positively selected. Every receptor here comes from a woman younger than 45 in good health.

The CDR3 region has the DNA TGTGCCAGCAGTTTTAGAGGGACAGGGGCCTTGGAGCAGTACTTC. Its translation: CASSFRGTGALEQYF. The chain links TRBV27 to TRBJ2-7, with 10 bases lining up with TRBD1. With 3 bases clipped from V and 7 bases from J, the junction kept 9 bases outside the gene matches. This CDR3 is 15 amino acids long. CDR1 is MNHEY and CDR2 is SMNVEV in the germline V gene (reference sequence).

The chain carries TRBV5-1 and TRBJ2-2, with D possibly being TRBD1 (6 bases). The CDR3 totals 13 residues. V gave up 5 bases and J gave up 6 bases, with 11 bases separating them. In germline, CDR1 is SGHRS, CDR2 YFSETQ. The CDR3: CASRTRGPGELFF. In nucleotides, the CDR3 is TGCGCCAGCAGAACCAGGGGTCCCGGGGAGCTGTTTTTT.

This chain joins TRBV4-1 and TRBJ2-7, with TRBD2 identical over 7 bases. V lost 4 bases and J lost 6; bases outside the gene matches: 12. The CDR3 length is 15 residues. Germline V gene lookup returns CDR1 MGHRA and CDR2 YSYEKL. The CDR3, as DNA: TGCGCCAGCAGCCGTACCTACCAAGCGGGAAGCGAGCAGTACTTC. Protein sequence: CASSRTYQAGSEQYF.

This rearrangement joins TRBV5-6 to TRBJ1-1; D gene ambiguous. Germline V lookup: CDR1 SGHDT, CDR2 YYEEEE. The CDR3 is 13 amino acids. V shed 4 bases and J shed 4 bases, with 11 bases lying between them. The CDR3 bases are TGTGCCAGCAGCCTCCCCGCGGGCACTGAAGCTTTCTTT. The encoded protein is CASSLPAGTEAFF.

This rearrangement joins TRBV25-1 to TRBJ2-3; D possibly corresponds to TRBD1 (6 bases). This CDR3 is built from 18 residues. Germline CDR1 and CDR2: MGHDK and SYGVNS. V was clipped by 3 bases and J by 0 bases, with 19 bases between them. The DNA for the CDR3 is TGTGCCAGCAGTGACTCCTGGGGGCCGGAGTCTAGCACAGATACGCAGTATTTT. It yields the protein CASSDSWGPESSTDTQYF.

CDR3 bases: TGTGCCAGCAGCTTACAGGTCTACAATGAGCAGTTCTTC. Translating gives CASSLQVYNEQFF. The chain employs TRBV11-3 and TRBJ2-1; unclear D gene. The CDR3 is made up of 13 amino acids. Germline-derived CDR1 and CDR2 are SGHNT and YENEEA. Trimming took off 2 bases at V and 3 bases at J, with 5 bases between the two ends.

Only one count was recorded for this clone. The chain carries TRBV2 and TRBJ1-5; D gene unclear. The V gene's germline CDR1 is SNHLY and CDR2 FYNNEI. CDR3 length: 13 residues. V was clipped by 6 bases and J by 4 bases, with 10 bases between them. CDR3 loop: CASRREGNQPQHF. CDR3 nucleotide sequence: TGTGCCAGCAGGAGGGAAGGGAATCAGCCCCAGCATTTT.

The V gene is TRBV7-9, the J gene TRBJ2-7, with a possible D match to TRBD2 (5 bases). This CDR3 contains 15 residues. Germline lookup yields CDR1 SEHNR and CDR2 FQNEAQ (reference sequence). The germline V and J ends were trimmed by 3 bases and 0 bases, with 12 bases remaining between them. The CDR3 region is CASSFEIAPSYEQYF. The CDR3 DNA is TGTGCCAGCAGCTTTGAAATAGCGCCCTCCTACGAGCAGTACTTC.

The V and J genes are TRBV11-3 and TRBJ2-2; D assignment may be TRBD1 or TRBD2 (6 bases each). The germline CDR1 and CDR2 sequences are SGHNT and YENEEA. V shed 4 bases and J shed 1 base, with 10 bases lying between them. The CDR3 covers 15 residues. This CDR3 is CASSWGDKNTGELFF. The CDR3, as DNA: TGTGCCAGCAGCTGGGGGGACAAGAACACCGGGGAGCTGTTTTTT.

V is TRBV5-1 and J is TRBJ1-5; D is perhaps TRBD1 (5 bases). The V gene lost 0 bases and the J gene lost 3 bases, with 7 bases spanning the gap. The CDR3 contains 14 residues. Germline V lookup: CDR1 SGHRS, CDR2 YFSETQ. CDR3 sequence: CASSLAGPNQPQHF. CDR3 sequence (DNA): TGCGCCAGCAGCTTGGCAGGGCCCAATCAGCCCCAGCATTTT.

CDR3 in DNA: TGCGCCAGCAGCTTGGGGGACAGGGGCCGGGAGACCCAGTACTTC. Translation gives CASSLGDRGRETQYF. The V and J genes are TRBV5-1 and TRBJ2-5, with 10 bases fitting TRBD1. The junction had 4 bases not matched to a gene; V was cut back by 0 bases and J by 5 bases. The CDR3 runs to 15 residues. Germline V lookup: CDR1 SGHRS, CDR2 YFSETQ.

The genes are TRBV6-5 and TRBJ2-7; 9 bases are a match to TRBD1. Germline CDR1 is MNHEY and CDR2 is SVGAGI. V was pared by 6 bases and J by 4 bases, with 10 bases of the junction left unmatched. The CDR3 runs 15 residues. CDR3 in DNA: TGTGCCAGCAGCCTCGACAGGGGGAAGAAGTACGAGCAGTACTTC. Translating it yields CASSLDRGKKYEQYF.

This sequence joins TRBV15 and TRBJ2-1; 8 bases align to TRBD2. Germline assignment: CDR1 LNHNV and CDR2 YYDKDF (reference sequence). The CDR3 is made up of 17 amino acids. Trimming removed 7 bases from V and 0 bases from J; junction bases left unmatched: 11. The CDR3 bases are TGTGCCACCACTACTAGCGGTCGTAGTCTCTCCTACAATGAGCAGTTCTTC. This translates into CATTTSGRSLSYNEQFF.

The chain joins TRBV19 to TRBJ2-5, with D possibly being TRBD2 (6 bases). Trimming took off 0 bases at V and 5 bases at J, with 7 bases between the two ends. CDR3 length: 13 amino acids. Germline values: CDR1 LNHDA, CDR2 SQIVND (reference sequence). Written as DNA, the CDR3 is TGTGCCAGTAGTATAGATCGGGGGGAGACCCAGTACTTC. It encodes CASSIDRGETQYF.

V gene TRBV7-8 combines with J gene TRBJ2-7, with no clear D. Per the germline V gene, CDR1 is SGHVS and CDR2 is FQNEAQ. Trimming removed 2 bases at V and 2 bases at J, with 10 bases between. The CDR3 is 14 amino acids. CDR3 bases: TGTGCCAGCAGCTTATCACCCTATCCCTACGAGCAGTACTTC. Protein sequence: CASSLSPYPYEQYF.

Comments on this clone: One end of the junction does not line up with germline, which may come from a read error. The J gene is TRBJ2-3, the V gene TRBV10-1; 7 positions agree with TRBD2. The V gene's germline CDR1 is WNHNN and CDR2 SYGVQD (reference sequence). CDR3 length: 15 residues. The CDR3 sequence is CARSATSQDTDTQYF. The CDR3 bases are TGCGCCAGAAGTGCGACTAGCCAGGACACAGATACGCAGTATTTT.

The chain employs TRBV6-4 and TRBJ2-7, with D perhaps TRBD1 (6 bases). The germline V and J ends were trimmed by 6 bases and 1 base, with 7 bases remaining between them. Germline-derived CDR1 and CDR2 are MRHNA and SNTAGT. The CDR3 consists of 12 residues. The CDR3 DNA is TGTGCCAGCAGAGACAGGTCCTACGAGCAGTACTTC. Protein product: CASRDRSYEQYF.

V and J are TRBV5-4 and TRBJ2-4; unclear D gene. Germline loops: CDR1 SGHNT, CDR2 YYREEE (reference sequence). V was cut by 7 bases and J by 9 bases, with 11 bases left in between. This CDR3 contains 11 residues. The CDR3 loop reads CASGPSGIQYF. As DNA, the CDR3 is TGTGCCAGCGGCCCGTCCGGCATTCAGTACTTC.

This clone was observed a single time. This chain's CDR3 is CASSFLEGVEQYF. Here the CDR3 DNA reads TGTGCCAGCAGCTTCTTGGAAGGGGTCGAGCAGTACTTC. The rearrangement links TRBV5-5 to TRBJ2-7, with D possibly matching TRBD1 (5 bases). Between the trimmed V and J ends, which lost 2 bases and 6 bases, there was a span of 12 bases. The CDR3 covers 13 residues. The V gene's germline CDR1 is SGHKS and CDR2 YYEKEE (reference sequence).

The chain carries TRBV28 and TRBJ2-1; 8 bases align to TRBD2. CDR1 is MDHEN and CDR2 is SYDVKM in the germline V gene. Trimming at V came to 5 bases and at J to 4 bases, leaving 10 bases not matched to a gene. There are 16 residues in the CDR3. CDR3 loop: CASSPIGVAGYNEQFF. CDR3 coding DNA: TGTGCCAGCAGTCCCATCGGAGTAGCGGGATACAATGAGCAGTTCTTC.

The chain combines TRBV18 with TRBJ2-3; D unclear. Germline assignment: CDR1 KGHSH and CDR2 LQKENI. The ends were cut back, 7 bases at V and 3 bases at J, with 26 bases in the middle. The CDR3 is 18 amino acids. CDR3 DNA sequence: TGTGCCAGCTTACCCGCCGTGAGCGCCCGAACTGGTACAGATACGCAGTATTTT. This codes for CASLPAVSARTGTDTQYF.

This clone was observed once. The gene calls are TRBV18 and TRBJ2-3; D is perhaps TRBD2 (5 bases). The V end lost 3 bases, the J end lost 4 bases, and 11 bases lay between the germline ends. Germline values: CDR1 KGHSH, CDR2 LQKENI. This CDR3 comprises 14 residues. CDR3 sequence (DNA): TGTGCCAGCTCACCGTGGGAGCCGCCAGATACGCAGTATTTT. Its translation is CASSPWEPPDTQYF. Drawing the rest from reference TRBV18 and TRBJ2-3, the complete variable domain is NAGVMQNPRHLVRRRGQEARLRCSPMKGHSHVYWYRQLPEEGLKFMVYLQKENIIDESGMPKERFSAEFPKEGPSILRIQQVVRGDSAAYFCASSPWEPPDTQYFGPGTRLTVL.

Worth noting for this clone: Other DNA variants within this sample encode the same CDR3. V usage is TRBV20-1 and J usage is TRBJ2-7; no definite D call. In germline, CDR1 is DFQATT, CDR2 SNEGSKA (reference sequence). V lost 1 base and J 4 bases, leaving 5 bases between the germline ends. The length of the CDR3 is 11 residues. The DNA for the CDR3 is TGCAGTGCTAGAGGGGCGTACGAGCAGTACTTC. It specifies CSARGAYEQYF.

CDR3 nucleotides: TGTGCCAGCAGCCTTAGAGGGGTTGACTATGGCTACACCTTC. Residues: CASSLRGVDYGYTF. The rearrangement links TRBV5-8 to TRBJ1-2; a possible D gene is TRBD1 (5 bases). The CDR3 covers 14 residues. The V end lost 4 bases, the J end lost 3 bases, and 13 bases lay between the germline ends. The germline CDR1 and CDR2 sequences are SGHTS and YDEGEE.

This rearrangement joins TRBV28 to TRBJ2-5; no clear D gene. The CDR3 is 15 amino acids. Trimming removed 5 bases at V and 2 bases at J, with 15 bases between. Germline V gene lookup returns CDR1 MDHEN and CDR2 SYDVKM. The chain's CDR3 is CASSPDGAPQETQYF. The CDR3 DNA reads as TGTGCCAGCAGTCCGGACGGCGCTCCTCAAGAGACCCAGTACTTC.

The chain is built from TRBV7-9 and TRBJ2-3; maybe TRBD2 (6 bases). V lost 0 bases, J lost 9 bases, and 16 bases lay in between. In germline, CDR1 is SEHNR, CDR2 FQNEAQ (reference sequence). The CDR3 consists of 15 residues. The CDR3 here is CASSLARGRWGTQYF. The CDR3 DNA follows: TGTGCCAGCAGCTTAGCGCGTGGGAGGTGGGGAACGCAGTATTTT.

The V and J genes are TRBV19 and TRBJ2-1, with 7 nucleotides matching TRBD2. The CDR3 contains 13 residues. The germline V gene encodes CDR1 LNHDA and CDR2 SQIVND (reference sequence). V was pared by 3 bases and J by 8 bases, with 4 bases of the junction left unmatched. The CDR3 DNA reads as TGTGCCAGTAGTATGTGGGAGGGACATGAGCAGTTCTTC. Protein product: CASSMWEGHEQFF.

CDR3 in DNA: TGCGCCAGCAGCCCCCAGACAGGGACATCGGAAAAACTGTTTTTT. This gives the protein CASSPQTGTSEKLFF. This chain links TRBV5-1 with TRBJ1-4; 7 nucleotides align to TRBD1. CDR3 length: 15 residues. V trimming: 4 bases; J trimming: 8 bases; junction bases outside the gene matches: 11. In germline, CDR1 is SGHRS, CDR2 YFSETQ.